The T cell receptor (beta chain) described here comes from a study of T cells in Graves' hyperthyroidism and ophthalmopathy (dated by TCRdb to the late 2010s). In terms of the full investigation: Peripheral blood samples were taken at initial diagnosis, before any treatment was given. In addition, the study compared T-cell repertoires in thyroid tissue and in blood from about 6 Graves' hyperthyroidism patients. Prospective prediction of ophthalmopathy was tested in an independent validation cohort consisting of roughly 20 hyperthyroidism patients and 15 to 17 patients who later progressed to ophthalmopathy. Following sampling, methimazole starting at 30 mg daily was given to hyperthyroidism patients, and high-dose intravenous methylprednisolone was given to ophthalmopathy patients. To identify TCR V-J signatures that set the groups apart, the researchers used a discovery cohort of about a hundred patients, made up of 40 to 45 with Graves' ophthalmopathy and 57 with stable Graves' hyperthyroidism. The 95 to 100 discovery patients were randomly divided into training and test sets at a 7:3 ratio. The paper reports TCR Vbeta CDR3 sequencing of over 130 peripheral blood samples: under 45 ophthalmopathy, roughly 80 hyperthyroidism and around 17 progressor patients. What the authors observed across the whole study: Sample size was not statistically predetermined, and blinding of investigators to group allocation was not performed. In validation, progression to ophthalmopathy was predicted by the model with 70.59% sensitivity and under 85% specificity, a median of approximately 6.5 months before onset. Blood samples also contained most of the expanded thyroid clonotypes (frequency above 0.001), which suggests that blood repertoires may reflect thyroid immune responses. In cross-validation, a model built on a 13 V-J signature told ophthalmopathy apart from stable hyperthyroidism with 87.88% sensitivity and about 81% specificity, and in testing the same model reached 80%/75%.

Graves' hyperthyroidism was defined as stable when no progression to ophthalmopathy occurred over 18 months of follow-up. Hyperthyroidism patients were aged 18 to 65 years and newly diagnosed, with disease duration of less than 2 months. Exclusion was applied to patients with uncontrolled infections, other autoimmune diseases, pregnancy or lactation. Diagnoses relied on clinical symptoms, serum thyroxine and TRAb, thyroid ultrasound and orbital computed tomography. Ficoll-Paque density gradient centrifugation was used to isolate PBMCs from about 9.4 ml of fresh peripheral blood. Trizol reagent was used to extract total RNA, and RNA quality was then checked on an Agilent 2100 Bioanalyzer. The TCR beta CDR3 regions were amplified from the RNA transcripts. A first-round RT-PCR of the TCR CDR3 used the HTBI primer set with the Qiagen OneStep RT-PCR kit. Libraries were constructed in a second round of multiplex PCR, after which size selection and purification were performed. Sequencing of the libraries was done on an Illumina HiSeq2000 using paired-end 100 bp reads. As for the authors' bioinformatics: SOAPnuke was used to process the raw data, removing reads that contained adapters or uncalled bases, had a mean Phred below 15, or lacked an exact match to the constant primer or identifier. High-quality paired reads were merged using COPE v1.2.5, and each unique nucleotide sequence was defined as a clonotype. MiTCR v1.1 was used to align clonotypes to the IMGT TRBV, TRBD and TRBJ reference segments. Analysis was restricted to V-J combinations with a frequency above 0.0001, which covered 98% to 99.2% of repertoires. A TCS score was defined as the ratio between F50 (clonal expansion) and ExV (chaos), using BLOSUM62-based TCRdist between CDR3 peptides within each V-J. Welch's t-statistics and random forest reduced 500 to 550 V-J features to 10 to 15, which were used in a naive Bayes classifier (R e1071). Thyroid-blood repertoire similarity was quantified with the Morisita-Horn index. TCRdb reprocessing: public reads trimmed at Q25 with fastp, clones called with MiXCR, in-frame beta chains kept. Entries that share a CDR3 protein sequence are merged under the most common genes and DNA. What appears here as the V and J calls and clone size reflects TCRdb's work, not the paper's. The sample includes just under 750,000 distinct CDR3 sequences, with approximately 40% observed a single time. In total, the top ten clones hold around 30% of the sample.

This clonotype was detected only a few times. Its antigen remains undetermined. No quality values exist for individual bases; no much larger clone is one base distant. Trimming at the junction amounts to 0 bases on V and 9 bases on J, and the germline ends lie 8 bases apart. Counted from cysteine to phenylalanine, this CDR3 has 13 amino acids. Just the 39-base CDR3 DNA is kept, in frame starting at base 1. The germline V gene sets CDR1 to MNHEY and CDR2 to SVGAGI. The sequence came from a woman aged 40 to 50 with Graves' hyperthyroidism. This receptor chain uses TRBV6-5 and TRBJ2-2; the D segment cannot be called with confidence. Sequences were obtained from blood. The encoded CDR3 is CASSYSALRELFF. The DNA sequence reads TGTGCCAGCAGTTACTCGGCACTACGGGAGCTGTTTTTT.